This entry is about one T cell receptor (beta chain). The PCR contained 60 Vbeta and 13 Jbeta primers. Profiling relied on immunoSEQ multiplex PCR, and the TCRdb table lists in-frame clones only, not all of them. The table includes 180,000 or so clones, over 60% detected once. This sample is part of a study of cytomegalovirus exposure and HLA in healthy donors. Germline V lookup: CDR1 SEHNR, CDR2 FQNEAQ (reference sequence). Trimming cost V 6 bases and J 4 bases; bases outside gene matches: 8. This CDR3 is 15 amino acids long. Sequencing was performed on PBMCs. This clonotype was obtained from a man aged 18-30 years in good health and CMV-seronegative. The chain uses TRBV7-9 and TRBJ1-4, with TRBD1 identical over 7 bases. CDR3 region: CASSFTGTVNEKLFF. CDR3 in DNA: TGTGCCAGCAGTTTTACCGGGACAGTTAATGAAAAACTGTTTTTT. Filled out from reference TRBV7-9 and TRBJ1-4, the complete variable domain reads DTGVSQNPRHKITKRGQNVTFRCDPISEHNRLYWYRQTLGQGPEFLTYFQNEAQLEKSRLLSDRFSAERPKGSFSTLEIQRTEQGDSAMYLCASSFTGTVNEKLFFGSGTQLSVL.